One sample yielded the 17 T cell receptor beta chains listed below, sequenced in a study of regulatory T cells in long-lasting Graves disease. Time point of the sample: newly diagnosed GD, antithyroid drugs for less than 3 months. PBMC RNA served as the TCR library source. Construction of TCR beta libraries relied on iRepertoire HTBI primers and on Arm-PCR targeting CDR3 regions. TCRdb re-analysed the multiplex PCR reads in MiXCR, keeping a single row per CDR3 protein. This table holds 350,000 to 450,000 distinct CDR3 sequences, about 15% found once. The sample was also linked to a second study, of T cells in Graves' hyperthyroidism and ophthalmopathy.

The sample was peripheral blood mononuclear cells (PBMCs), taken at new diagnosis, from a patient treated with antithyroid drugs. The receptors here all came from a woman in her thirties or forties with Graves disease.

This clonotype was counted a few times. The chain combines TRBV4-1 with TRBJ1-5; D is undetermined. This CDR3 has 14 residues. The germline V gene encodes CDR1 MGHRA and CDR2 YSYEKL. V was trimmed by 1 base and J by 2 bases, leaving 6 bases between them. CDR3 sequence reads: CASSQVGRNQPQHF. CDR3 bases: TGCGCCAGCAGCCAAGTTGGACGCAATCAGCCCCAGCATTTT.

This clonotype occurred a few times. The rearrangement links TRBV28 to TRBJ2-1; TRBD1 or TRBD2 may be the D gene (7 bases each). The CDR3 totals 14 residues. Germline V gene data show CDR1 as MDHEN and CDR2 as SYDVKM. V lost 3 bases to trimming and J lost 9 bases, with 15 bases between them. As DNA, the CDR3 is TGTGCCAGCAGTTTTGCCTCAGGGGGGGTTGAGCAGTTCTTC. It is translated as CASSFASGGVEQFF.

This clonotype was picked up many times. The J gene is TRBJ2-1, the V gene TRBV6-1, with 7 bases aligning to TRBD2. J was trimmed by 7 bases and V by 7 bases; bases with no gene match: 10. Germline V gives CDR1 MNHNS, CDR2 SASEGT. The CDR3 has 14 residues. The CDR3 DNA sequence: TGTGCCAGCAATTCCGGGACTAAAGGAAATGAGCAGTTCTTC. As protein: CASNSGTKGNEQFF.

Concerning this clonotype: At one boundary the junction diverges from the germline segment, which might be a read error. The rearrangement uses TRBV11-2 and TRBJ2-5; 7 nucleotides match TRBD2. The V gene's germline CDR1 is SGHAT and CDR2 FQNNGV. The CDR3 has 12 amino acids. DNA for the CDR3: TGTGCCAGCAGCTTAGGAAGCGGGGCCCTTGACTTC. Translating it yields CASSLGSGALDF.

This clonotype was picked up a small number of times. The chain couples TRBV12-3 or TRBV12-4 to TRBJ2-1; 9 nucleotides match TRBD1. CDR3 length equals 12 residues. The V segment lost 4 bases and the J segment 8 bases; nucleotides outside the gene matches: 0. The CDR3 DNA reads as TGTGCCAGCAGTTGGGACAGGGATGAGCAGTTCTTC. It is translated as CASSWDRDEQFF.

This clonotype was counted at least ten times. The rearrangement joins TRBV27 to TRBJ2-7; the match to TRBD2 covers 10 bases. Trimming took 3 bases from V and 6 from J; bases not matched to a gene: 5. This CDR3 spans 14 amino acids. In germline, CDR1 is MNHEY, CDR2 SMNVEV (reference sequence). The CDR3: CASSFGTSETEQYF. The CDR3 nucleotides read TGTGCCAGCAGTTTCGGGACTAGCGAAACCGAGCAGTACTTC.

In its sample, this clonotype was seen many times. V usage is TRBV19 and J usage is TRBJ1-6, with D uncertain. V was clipped by 1 base and J by 7 bases, with 11 bases between them. CDR3 length: 15 residues. CDR1 and CDR2 (germline): LNHDA, SQIVND (reference sequence). This CDR3 is CASSIGSAVNSPLHF. Written as DNA, the CDR3 is TGTGCCAGTAGTATAGGATCAGCGGTCAATTCACCCCTCCACTTT.

In its sample, this clonotype was seen many times. The CDR3 here is CAITARNYNEQFF. The DNA of the CDR3 is TGTGCCATTACTGCGAGGAACTACAATGAGCAGTTCTTC. The chain couples TRBV10-3 to TRBJ2-1, with D unresolved. Deletions cut 9 bases from V and 3 bases from J, with 12 bases between. The germline V gene has CDR1 ENHRY and CDR2 SYGVKD. This CDR3 comprises 13 residues.

This clonotype was detected many times. The J gene is TRBJ2-5, the V gene TRBV9; either TRBD1 or TRBD2 may supply D (5 bases each). This CDR3 has 17 residues. Looked up from germline, CDR1 is SGDLS and CDR2 is YYNGEE. Trimming stripped 0 bases from V and 3 bases from J, with 18 bases between. The CDR3 reads CASSVDRMGVGEETQYF. The CDR3 DNA sequence: TGTGCCAGCAGCGTAGACCGAATGGGGGTAGGTGAAGAGACCCAGTACTTC.

This clonotype appeared many times. This chain joins TRBV12-3 or TRBV12-4 and TRBJ1-1; D gene uncertain. V shed 7 bases and J shed 3 bases, with 12 bases lying between them. This CDR3 region has 13 residues. The CDR3 DNA reads TGTGCCAGCACCCCGGGATCGTACACTGAAGCTTTCTTT. Residues: CASTPGSYTEAFF.

J is TRBJ1-2 and V is TRBV20-1; 8 nucleotides match TRBD1. The CDR3 consists of 15 residues. Unmatched junction bases numbered 14, after V lost 2 bases and J lost 9 bases. The germline gives CDR1 DFQATT, CDR2 SNEGSKA (reference sequence). DNA of the CDR3: TGCAGTGCTAGAAGGACAGGGCGCCTTATGCTAAGCTACACCTTC. This translates into CSARRTGRLMLSYTF.

This clonotype was seen repeatedly, ten times or more. J is TRBJ2-5 and V is TRBV12-5, with D possibly TRBD2 on 6 matching bases. V was cut by 3 bases and J by 4 bases, with 15 bases left in between. The CDR3 has 15 residues. Per the germline V gene, CDR1 is LGHNT and CDR2 is FRNRAP. The CDR3: CASGFQSGRIETQYF. The CDR3, as DNA: TGTGCTAGTGGTTTCCAGTCCGGGAGAATAGAGACCCAGTACTTC.

This clonotype was counted ten times or more. The rearrangement joins TRBV19 to TRBJ1-1; TRBD1 is a possible D gene (6 bases). The germline V and J ends were trimmed by 5 bases and 5 bases, with 15 bases remaining between them. The CDR3 totals 14 residues. The germline CDR1 and CDR2 sequences are LNHDA and SQIVND (reference sequence). The CDR3 DNA reads as TGTGCCAGTAGTCACGGACGGAGGGGGACTGAAGCTTTCTTT. Protein product: CASSHGRRGTEAFF.

This clonotype showed up many times. The gene calls are TRBV11-1 and TRBJ2-1; TRBD1 might be the D (6 bases). CDR1 is SGHAT and CDR2 is FQDESV in the germline V gene (reference sequence). The CDR3 is 17 residues long. V was trimmed by 1 base and J by 0 bases, leaving 13 bases between them. The CDR3 here is CASSLGLGASSYNEQFF. In nucleotides, the CDR3 is TGTGCCAGCAGCTTAGGATTGGGGGCGAGCTCCTACAATGAGCAGTTCTTC.

There are many counts of this clonotype. This rearrangement joins TRBV9 to TRBJ2-4, with TRBD2 identical over 7 bases. The CDR3 runs to 13 residues. J was trimmed by 8 bases and V by 0 bases; bases with no gene match: 2. Germline CDR1 SGDLS, CDR2 YYNGEE. The CDR3 loop is CASSVETSDIQYF. In nucleotides, the CDR3 is TGTGCCAGCAGCGTAGAAACTAGCGACATTCAGTACTTC. Using reference TRBV9 and TRBJ2-4 for the parts outside the CDR3, the full variable domain is DSGVTQTPKHLITATGQRVTLRCSPRSGDLSVYWYQQSLDQGLQFLIQYYNGEERAKGNILERFSAQQFPDLHSELNLSSLELGDSALYFCASSVETSDIQYFGAGTRLSVL.

J is TRBJ2-5 and V is TRBV20-1, with TRBD2 matching 10 bases. Germline V gene data show CDR1 as DFQATT and CDR2 as SNEGSKA (reference sequence). The CDR3 totals 15 residues. V trimming: 2 bases; J trimming: 5 bases; junction bases outside the gene matches: 8. The CDR3 region has the DNA TGCAGTGCTAGATCGGTAGCGGGAGGCTTGGAGACCCAGTACTTC. Translating gives CSARSVAGGLETQYF.

This clonotype occurred many times. The V gene is TRBV29-1, the J gene TRBJ2-3, with 8 bases identical to TRBD1. Looked up from germline, CDR1 is SQVTM and CDR2 is ANQGSEA. The junction had 6 bases not matched to a gene; V was cut back by 5 bases and J by 2 bases. The CDR3 runs 14 residues. This CDR3 reads CSVQGAGYTDTQYF. The CDR3 coding sequence is TGCAGCGTTCAGGGGGCCGGTTACACAGATACGCAGTATTTT.